These 10 T cell receptor beta chains share one sample of origin, sequenced in a study of OX40 agonist ivuxolimab in advanced cancers. Profiling relied on immunoSEQ multiplex PCR, and the TCRdb table lists in-frame clones only, not all of them. The profile shows 65,000 to 90,000 clones, 84% of them singletons. The sequencing here drew on CD4+ or CD8+ T cells sorted from blood, taken in a trial of the OX40 agonist ivuxolimab. The receptors originated from an adult with an advanced solid tumor such as melanoma, head and neck, liver or kidney cancer.

The rearrangement joins TRBV6-5 to TRBJ2-3, with D perhaps matching TRBD2 (6 bases). The V end was cut by 4 bases, the J end by 0 bases, with 11 bases between. The CDR3 runs to 15 residues. Germline CDR1 is MNHEY and CDR2 is SVGAGI. CDR3 sequence reads: CASSSPGGSTDTQYF. The CDR3 DNA sequence: TGTGCCAGCAGTTCCCCCGGGGGAAGCACAGATACGCAGTATTTT.

This sequence joins TRBV4-1 and TRBJ2-2, with a weak D call TRBD1 (6 bases). V lost 1 base and J 2 bases, leaving 8 bases between the germline ends. Germline loops: CDR1 MGHRA, CDR2 YSYEKL. CDR3 length: 15 residues. CDR3 in amino acids: CASSQVQGNTGELFF. The DNA for the CDR3 is TGCGCCAGCAGCCAAGTACAGGGTAACACCGGGGAGCTGTTTTTT.

This clone occurred a few times. The chain couples TRBV27 to TRBJ1-5; 8 bases agree with TRBD1. The CDR3 has 19 amino acids. The germline V gene encodes CDR1 MNHEY and CDR2 SMNVEV (reference sequence). V shed 5 bases and J 3 bases; nucleotides not matched to a gene: 18. The DNA for the CDR3 is TGTGCCAGCAGTCCCCTTTTCAGGGGGCGCGTATTGGACAATCAGCCCCAGCATTTT. It is translated as CASSPLFRGRVLDNQPQHF.

The genes are TRBV9 and TRBJ2-1; 8 positions match TRBD1. CDR3 size: 16 residues. Trimming at V came to 3 bases and at J to 4 bases, leaving 9 bases not matched to a gene. CDR1 is SGDLS and CDR2 is YYNGEE in the germline V gene. Here the CDR3 reads CASSAYSGGRYNEQFF. The DNA of the CDR3 is TGTGCCAGCAGCGCCTACTCAGGGGGCAGGTACAATGAGCAGTTCTTC.

This clone is a singleton in its sample. This sequence joins TRBV11-1 and TRBJ2-2; D uncertain. Trimming removed 1 base at V and 0 bases at J, with 9 bases between. Germline assignment: CDR1 SGHAT and CDR2 FQDESV (reference sequence). CDR3 length equals 16 residues. The chain's CDR3 is CASSLVGQANTGELFF. The CDR3 DNA reads TGTGCCAGCAGCTTAGTGGGCCAGGCGAACACCGGGGAGCTGTTTTTT.

The V gene is TRBV5-1, the J gene TRBJ2-1; D gene unclear. The CDR3 sequence is 16 residues long. With 1 base removed from V and 2 bases from J, the gap between germline ends came to 13 bases. Germline V lookup: CDR1 SGHRS, CDR2 YFSETQ. CDR3 loop: CASSLKGGPPYNEQFF. The CDR3 DNA reads TGCGCCAGCAGCTTGAAGGGCGGACCGCCCTACAATGAGCAGTTCTTC.

This clone was seen a single time. This sequence joins TRBV5-4 and TRBJ2-7; 9 bases agree with TRBD2. Losses at the gene ends were 3 bases for V and 7 bases for J; bases not matched to a gene: 14. CDR3 length: 16 residues. Per the germline V gene, CDR1 is SGHNT and CDR2 is YYREEE (reference sequence). This chain's CDR3 is CASSCETGLADWEQYV. In DNA, the CDR3 is TGTGCCAGCAGCTGTGAAACGGGACTAGCCGATTGGGAGCAGTACGTC.

This clone was seen once. The chain combines TRBV11-2 with TRBJ1-5; D call uncertain. Germline values: CDR1 SGHAT, CDR2 FQNNGV. V was cut by 5 bases and J by 2 bases, with 13 bases left in between. This CDR3 is 15 amino acids long. The CDR3 loop reads CASSPGFLGNQPQHF. The CDR3 bases are TGTGCCAGCAGCCCCGGTTTCCTCGGCAATCAGCCCCAGCATTTT.

The rearrangement uses TRBV2 and TRBJ1-1, with D possibly matching TRBD1 (5 bases). Trimming removed 3 bases from V and 6 bases from J, with 17 bases in between. The CDR3 runs 15 residues. The germline CDR1 and CDR2 sequences are SNHLY and FYNNEI. CDR3 nucleotides: TGTGCCAGCAGTGACAGGGCGTTAAGGAGCGCTGAAGCTTTCTTT. Translated: CASSDRALRSAEAFF.

The chain recombines TRBV5-1 with TRBJ1-1; 10 bases line up with TRBD1. The trim removed 5 bases at V and 1 base at J, leaving 5 bases unmatched. Germline CDR1 and CDR2: SGHRS and YFSETQ. The CDR3 extends over 15 amino acids. The CDR3 nucleotides are TGCGCCAGCAGTACGGGACAGGGGCCGAACACTGAAGCTTTCTTT. It codes for CASSTGQGPNTEAFF.